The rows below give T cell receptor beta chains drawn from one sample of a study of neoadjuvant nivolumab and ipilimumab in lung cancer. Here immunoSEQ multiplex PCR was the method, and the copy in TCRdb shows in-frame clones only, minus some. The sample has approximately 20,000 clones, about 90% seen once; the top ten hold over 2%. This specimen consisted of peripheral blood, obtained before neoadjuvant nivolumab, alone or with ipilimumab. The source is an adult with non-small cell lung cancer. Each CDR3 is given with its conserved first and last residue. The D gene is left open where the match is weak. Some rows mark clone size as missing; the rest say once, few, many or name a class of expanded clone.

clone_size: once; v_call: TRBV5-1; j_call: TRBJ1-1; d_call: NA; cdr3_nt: TGCGCCAGCAGCCTGAACACTGAAGCTTTCTTT; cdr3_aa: CASSLNTEAFF
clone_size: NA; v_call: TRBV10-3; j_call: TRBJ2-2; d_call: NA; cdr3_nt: TGTGCCATCAAAGGGTCCAGAGAGAACACCGGGGAGCTGTTTTTT; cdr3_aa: CAIKGSRENTGELFF
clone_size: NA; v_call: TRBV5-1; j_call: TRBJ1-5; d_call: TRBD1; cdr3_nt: TGCGCCAGCAGGCGGACAGGGTACAATCAGCCCCAGCATTTT; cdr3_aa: CASRRTGYNQPQHF
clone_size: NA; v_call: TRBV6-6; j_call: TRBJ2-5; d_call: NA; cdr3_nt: TGTGCCAGCAGTTACCAAGGACAGAAGCAAGAGACCCAGTACTTC; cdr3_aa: CASSYQGQKQETQYF
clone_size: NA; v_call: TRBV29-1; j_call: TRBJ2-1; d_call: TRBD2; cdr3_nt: TGCAGCGTCCGTGGACTAGCGGACAATGAGCAGTTCTTC; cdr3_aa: CSVRGLADNEQFF
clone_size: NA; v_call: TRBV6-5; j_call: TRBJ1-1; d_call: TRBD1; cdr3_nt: TGTGCCAGCAGTAAGGGACAGGGTTTGACTGAAGCTTTCTTT; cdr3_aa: CASSKGQGLTEAFF
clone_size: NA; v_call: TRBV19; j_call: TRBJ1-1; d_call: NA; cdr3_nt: TGTGCCAGTAGTCTGACAGCGAACACTGAAGCTTTCTTT; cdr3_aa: CASSLTANTEAFF
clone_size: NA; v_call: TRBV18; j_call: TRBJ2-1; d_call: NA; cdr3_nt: TGTGCCAGCTCACCAGACAGCTCCTACAATGAGCAGTTCTTC; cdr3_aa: CASSPDSSYNEQFF
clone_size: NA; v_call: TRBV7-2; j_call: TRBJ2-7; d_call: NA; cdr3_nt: TGTGCCAGCAGCCAATCGGGGGCTAGTAGTTACGAGCAGTACTTC; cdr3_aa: CASSQSGASSYEQYF
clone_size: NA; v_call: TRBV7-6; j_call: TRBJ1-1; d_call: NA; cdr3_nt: TGTGCCAGCAGCCAAACAGGCAGGGAAGGTCTGGGGAACACTGAAGCTTTCTTT; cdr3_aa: CASSQTGREGLGNTEAFF
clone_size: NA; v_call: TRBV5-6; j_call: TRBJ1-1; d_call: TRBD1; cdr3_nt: TGTGCCAGCAGCCCCGGGACAGGGACGAACACTGAAGCTTTCTTT; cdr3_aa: CASSPGTGTNTEAFF
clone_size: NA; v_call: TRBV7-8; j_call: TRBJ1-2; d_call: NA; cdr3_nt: TGTGCCGCGGGGCCCACTAACTATGGCTACACCTTC; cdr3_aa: CAAGPTNYGYTF
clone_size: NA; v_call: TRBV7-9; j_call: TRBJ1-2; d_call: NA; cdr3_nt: TGTGCCAGCAGCTCCGACCAGGGTGGCTACACCTTC; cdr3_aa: CASSSDQGGYTF
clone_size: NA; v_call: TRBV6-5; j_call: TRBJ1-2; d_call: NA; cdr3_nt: TGTGCCAGCAGCACACCGGGCCTGCGCTATGGCTACACCTTC; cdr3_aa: CASSTPGLRYGYTF
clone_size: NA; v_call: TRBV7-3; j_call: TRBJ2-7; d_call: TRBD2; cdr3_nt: TGTGCCAGCAGCTTAGCGGGAGGCCCCTACGAGCAGTACTTC; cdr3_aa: CASSLAGGPYEQYF
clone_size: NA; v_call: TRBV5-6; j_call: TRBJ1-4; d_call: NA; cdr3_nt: TGTGCCAGCAGCTCGATTCAAGGGGGTCGGGTATTT; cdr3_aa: CASSSIQGGRVF
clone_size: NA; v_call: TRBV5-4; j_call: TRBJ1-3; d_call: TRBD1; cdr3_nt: TGTGCCAGCAGTTCAAGGGGGCTCGGAAACACCATATATTTT; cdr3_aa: CASSSRGLGNTIYF
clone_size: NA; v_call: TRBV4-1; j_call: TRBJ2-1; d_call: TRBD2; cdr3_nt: TGCGCCAGCAGCCTGGGGGGGGGAAATGAGCAGTTCTTC; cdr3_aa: CASSLGGGNEQFF
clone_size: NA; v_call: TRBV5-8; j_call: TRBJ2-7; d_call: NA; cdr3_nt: TGTGCCAGCAGCTTGGCCGTCCGGGCCTACGAGCAGTACTTC; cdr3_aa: CASSLAVRAYEQYF
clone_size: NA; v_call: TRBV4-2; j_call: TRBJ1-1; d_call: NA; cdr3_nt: TGTGCCAGCAGCCAAGATGGTCAGATGAACACTGAAGCTTTCTTT; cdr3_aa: CASSQDGQMNTEAFF
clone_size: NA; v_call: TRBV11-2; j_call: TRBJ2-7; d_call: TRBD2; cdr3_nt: TGTGCCAGCAGTCCCCGGGACTCGGGGGGGAGGGAGCAGTACTTC; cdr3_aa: CASSPRDSGGREQYF
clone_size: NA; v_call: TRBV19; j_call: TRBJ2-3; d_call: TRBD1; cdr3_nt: TGTGCCAGCCGAGCAGGGACAGCCACAGATACGCAGTATTTT; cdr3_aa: CASRAGTATDTQYF
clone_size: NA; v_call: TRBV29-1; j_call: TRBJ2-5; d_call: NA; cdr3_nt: TGCAGCGTTGGACCAGGGGAACAAGAGACCCAGTACTTC; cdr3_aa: CSVGPGEQETQYF
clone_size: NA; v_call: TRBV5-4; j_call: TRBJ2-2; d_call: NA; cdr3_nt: TGTGCCAGCAGCTTGGGGGGACTCACGAACACCGGGGAGCTGTTTTTT; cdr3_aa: CASSLGGLTNTGELFF
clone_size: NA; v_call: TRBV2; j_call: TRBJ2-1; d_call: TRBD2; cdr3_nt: TGTGCCAGCAGCGTACTAGCGGGAGCGTGGTTCTTC; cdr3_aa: CASSVLAGAWFF
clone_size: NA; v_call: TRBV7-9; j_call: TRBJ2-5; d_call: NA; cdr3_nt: TGTGCCAGCAGCTTTGAGGGCCTGGAGACCCAGTACTTC; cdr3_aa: CASSFEGLETQYF
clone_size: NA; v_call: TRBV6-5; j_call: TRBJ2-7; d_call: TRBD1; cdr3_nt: TGTGCCAGCAGCCGCGGACAGGGCTACGAGCAGTACTTC; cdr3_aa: CASSRGQGYEQYF
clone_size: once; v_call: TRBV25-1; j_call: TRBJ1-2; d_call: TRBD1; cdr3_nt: TGTGCCAGCAGCAGAACAGGGGATGGCTACACCTTC; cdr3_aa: CASSRTGDGYTF
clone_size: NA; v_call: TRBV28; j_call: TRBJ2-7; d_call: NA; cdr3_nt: TGTGCCAGCAGTTTCGGGGTGAACGAGCAGTACTTC; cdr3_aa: CASSFGVNEQYF
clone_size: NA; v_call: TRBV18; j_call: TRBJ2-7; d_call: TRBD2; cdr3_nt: TGTGCCAGCTCACCGGGACTAGCGGCTCGAACCTACGAGCAGTACTTC; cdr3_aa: CASSPGLAARTYEQYF
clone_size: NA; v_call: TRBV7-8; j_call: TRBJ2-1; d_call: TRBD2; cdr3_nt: TGTGCCAGCAGCATAACTAGCGGGATGTACAATGAGCAGTTCTTC; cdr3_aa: CASSITSGMYNEQFF
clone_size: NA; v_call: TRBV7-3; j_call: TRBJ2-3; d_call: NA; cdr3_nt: TGTGCCAGCAGCTTAGGATTAAGCACAGATACGCAGTATTTT; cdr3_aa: CASSLGLSTDTQYF
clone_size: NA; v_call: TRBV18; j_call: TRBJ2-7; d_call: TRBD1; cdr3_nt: TGTGCCAGCTCACCAGGTGGGACAGCATACGAGCAGTACTTC; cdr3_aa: CASSPGGTAYEQYF
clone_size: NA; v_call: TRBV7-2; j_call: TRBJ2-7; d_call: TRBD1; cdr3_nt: TGTGCCAGCAGCTTAGCCGGACAGGGGGCTAGCGAGCAGTACTTC; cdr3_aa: CASSLAGQGASEQYF
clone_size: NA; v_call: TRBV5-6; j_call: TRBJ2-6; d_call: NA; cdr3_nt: TGTGCCAGCAGCTTTAACAGCCACTCTGGGGCCAACGTCCTGACTTTC; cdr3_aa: CASSFNSHSGANVLTF
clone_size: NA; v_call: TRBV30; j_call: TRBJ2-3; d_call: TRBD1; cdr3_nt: TGTGCCTGGGGCCCCGGACAGGGGGCAGATACGCAGTATTTT; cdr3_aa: CAWGPGQGADTQYF
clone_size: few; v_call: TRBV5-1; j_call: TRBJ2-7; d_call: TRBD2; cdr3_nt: TGCGCCAGCAGCTTGGGGACTAGCAGCTACGAGCAGTACTTC; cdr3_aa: CASSLGTSSYEQYF
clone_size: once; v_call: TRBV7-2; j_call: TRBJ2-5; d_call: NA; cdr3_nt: TGTGCCAGCAGCCGGGACCGCCAAGAGACCCAGTACTTC; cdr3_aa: CASSRDRQETQYF
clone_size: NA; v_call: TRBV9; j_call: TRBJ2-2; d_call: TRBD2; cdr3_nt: TGTGCCAGCAGCGCTAGCGGGAGTAGCACCGGGGAGCTGTTTTTT; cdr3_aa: CASSASGSSTGELFF
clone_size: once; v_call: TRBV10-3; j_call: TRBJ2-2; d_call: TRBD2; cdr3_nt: TGTGCCATCAGTGACGGGACTAGCGGTTCCGGGGAGCTGTTTTTT; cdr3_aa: CAISDGTSGSGELFF
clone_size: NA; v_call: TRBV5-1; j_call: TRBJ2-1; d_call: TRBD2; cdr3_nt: TGCGCCAGCAGCTCCAGGCGGGAGAATGAGCAGTTCTTC; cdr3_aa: CASSSRRENEQFF
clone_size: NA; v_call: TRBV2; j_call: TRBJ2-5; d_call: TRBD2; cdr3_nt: TGTGCCAGCAGGGGACTAGCGGGAGGAGAGACCCAGTACTTC; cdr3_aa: CASRGLAGGETQYF
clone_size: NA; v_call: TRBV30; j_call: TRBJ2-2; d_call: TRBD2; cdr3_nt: TGTGCCTGGGGGACTAGCGGGAGAGCGAACACCGGGGAGCTGTTTTTT; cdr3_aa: CAWGTSGRANTGELFF
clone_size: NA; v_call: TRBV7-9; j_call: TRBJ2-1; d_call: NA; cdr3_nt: TGTGCCAGCAGCCCCTCCTTTGGTGATTCCTACAATGAGCAGTTCTTC; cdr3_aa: CASSPSFGDSYNEQFF
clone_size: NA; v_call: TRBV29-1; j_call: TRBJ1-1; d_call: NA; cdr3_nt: TGCAGCGTTATACAGGGTATAAACACTGAAGCTTTCTTT; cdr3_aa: CSVIQGINTEAFF
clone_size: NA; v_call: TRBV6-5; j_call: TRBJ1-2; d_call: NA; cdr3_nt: TGTGCCAGCAGTACGGGACTCCCATATGGCTACACCTTC; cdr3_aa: CASSTGLPYGYTF
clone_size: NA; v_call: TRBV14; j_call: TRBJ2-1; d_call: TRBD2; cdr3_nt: TGTGCCAGCAGCCAAGTCGGCGGGAGGTACAATGAGCAGTTCTTC; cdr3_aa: CASSQVGGRYNEQFF
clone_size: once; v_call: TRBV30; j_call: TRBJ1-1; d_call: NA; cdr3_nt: TGTGCCTGGAGCCAATGGGGGCCTGAAGCTTTCTTT; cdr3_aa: CAWSQWGPEAFF
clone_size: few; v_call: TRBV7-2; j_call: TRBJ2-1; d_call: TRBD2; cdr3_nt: TGTGCCAGCAGCCCGGCGAGGGGACTAGCGTCGACCGAGCAGTTCTTC; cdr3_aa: CASSPARGLASTEQFF
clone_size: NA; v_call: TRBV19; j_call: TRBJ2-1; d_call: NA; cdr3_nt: TGTGCCAGTAGTATTCGATTTGCGGGTGGAACGAGCAATGAGCAGTTCTTC; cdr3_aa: CASSIRFAGGTSNEQFF
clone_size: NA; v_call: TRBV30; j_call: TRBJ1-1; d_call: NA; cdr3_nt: TGTGCCTGGACCAGGCTTGGCGCTGAAGCTTTCTTT; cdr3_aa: CAWTRLGAEAFF
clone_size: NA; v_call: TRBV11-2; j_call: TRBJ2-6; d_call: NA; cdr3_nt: TGTGCCAGCAGCCTGACTCCACCCTCTGGGGCCAACGTCCTGACTTTC; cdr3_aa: CASSLTPPSGANVLTF
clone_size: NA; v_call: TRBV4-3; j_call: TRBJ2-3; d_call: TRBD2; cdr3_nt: TGCGCCAGCAGCCAAGATCTGGCGGGAGCAGCAGATACGCAGTATTTT; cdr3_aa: CASSQDLAGAADTQYF
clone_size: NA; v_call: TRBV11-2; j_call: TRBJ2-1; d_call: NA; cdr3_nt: TGTGCCAGCAGCTTATGGGTGAGCTCCTACAATGAGCAGTTCTTC; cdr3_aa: CASSLWVSSYNEQFF
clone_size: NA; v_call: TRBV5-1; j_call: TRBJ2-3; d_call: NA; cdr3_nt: TGCGCCAGCAGCTTGAGGGAGGCAGATACGCAGTATTTT; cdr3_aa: CASSLREADTQYF